The clone carrying this T cell receptor beta chain was seen repeatedly, ten times or more. Its antigen is as yet unknown. The data were obtained in a study of T cells in Graves' hyperthyroidism and ophthalmopathy. Study results and limitations: A model of 13 V-J features distinguished ophthalmopathy from stable hyperthyroidism. In blood, most of the thyroid clonotypes expanded above 0.001 were also present.

The CDR3 regions of TCR beta were amplified from RNA transcripts. Carried out on the TCR CDR3, a first-round RT-PCR used the HTBI primer set. Each CDR3 protein is one row after TCRdb ran MiXCR on the multiplex PCR reads. Of a few hundred thousand distinct CDR3 sequences in the sample, 15% to 20% were seen once. Germline V CDR1 and CDR2: MNHEY, SVGEGT. The CDR3 is 17 amino acids. V lost 0 bases, J lost 6 bases, and 20 bases lay in between. Among ophthalmopathy patients, the Clinical Activity Score reached at least 3, the NOSPECS grade reached at least 4, and duration remained under 3 months. Uncontrolled infections, other autoimmune diseases, pregnancy or lactation led to exclusion of patients.

Sequenced: blood. The genes are TRBV6-2 or TRBV6-3 and TRBJ1-2; the D is unclear. The receptor comes from a woman aged 25 to 39 with Graves' ophthalmopathy. CDR3 protein: CASSYSNLGRSFDGYTF. The CDR3 coding sequence is TGTGCCAGCAGTTACTCGAATCTCGGCAGGTCCTTTGATGGCTACACCTTC.